The 9 T cell receptor beta chains presented below share a single source sample, sequenced in a study of Ad26.COV2.S vaccination and SARS-CoV-2 variants. The assay was immunoSEQ multiplex PCR, and TCRdb's table has in-frame clones only and misses some. This sample yields around 300,000 clones, of which about 87% are seen a single time; 6.4% belongs to the top ten. Treatment in this sample: some 20 received Ad26.COV2.S at low or high dose, single or two shots; several received placebo; per-sample allocation not given. Day 63 after the first injection of vaccine or placebo was the sampling time. Material: peripheral blood, obtained in a trial of Ad26.COV2.S vaccine versus placebo. These receptors were collected from a person between 18 and 65 years old who received the Ad26.COV2.S COVID-19 vaccine or a placebo.

The rearrangement uses TRBV5-1 and TRBJ2-5; TRBD1 aligns across 8 bases. This CDR3 has 14 amino acids. V lost 4 bases, J lost 6 bases, and 8 bases stayed unmatched. CDR1 and CDR2 (germline): SGHRS, YFSETQ. CDR3 sequence: CASSRDRSMQTQYF. In DNA, the CDR3 is TGCGCCAGCAGCCGGGACAGGAGCATGCAGACCCAGTACTTC.

The table lists this clone with a few counts. This chain uses TRBV7-9 with TRBJ1-1; TRBD1 agrees at 7 bases. CDR1 and CDR2 (germline): SEHNR, FQNEAQ (reference sequence). This CDR3 contains 14 residues. V lost 4 bases, J lost 5 bases, and 7 bases stayed unmatched. CDR3 amino acids: CASSSRGLDTEAFF. As DNA, the CDR3 is TGTGCCAGCAGCTCAAGGGGGCTGGATACTGAAGCTTTCTTT. The full variable domain, its missing parts supplied by reference TRBV7-9 and TRBJ1-1, is DTGVSQNPRHKITKRGQNVTFRCDPISEHNRLYWYRQTLGQGPEFLTYFQNEAQLEKSRLLSDRFSAERPKGSFSTLEIQRTEQGDSAMYLCASSSRGLDTEAFFGQGTRLTVV.

This clone was seen just once. V is TRBV7-8 and J is TRBJ2-5; unclear D gene. The CDR3 runs to 14 residues. CDR1 and CDR2 (germline): SGHVS, FQNEAQ. Trimming took 5 bases from V and 1 from J, leaving 11 bases between them. This CDR3 reads CASSLGSVQETQYF. The CDR3 nucleotides are TGTGCCAGCAGCCTAGGTTCCGTCCAAGAGACCCAGTACTTC.

The rearrangement joins TRBV7-9 to TRBJ2-5; 14 bases agree with TRBD2. V lost 1 base, J lost 7 bases, and 8 bases stayed unmatched. Germline V gene lookup returns CDR1 SEHNR and CDR2 FQNEAQ (reference sequence). This CDR3 spans 17 amino acids. The CDR3 loop reads CASSLVGLAGGRGTQYF. The CDR3 nucleotides read TGTGCCAGCAGCTTAGTAGGACTAGCGGGAGGCCGGGGGACCCAGTACTTC.

The chain links TRBV6-5 to TRBJ2-1; a weak D match, TRBD2 (6 bases). Trimming took 5 bases from V and 4 from J, leaving 12 bases between them. CDR1 MNHEY and CDR2 SVGAGI come from the germline V gene. The CDR3 sequence is 14 residues long. This CDR3 reads CASSRAGGYNEQFF. DNA of the CDR3: TGTGCCAGCAGTCGAGCGGGTGGATACAATGAGCAGTTCTTC.

The V call is TRBV2, the J call TRBJ1-4; unclear D gene. V lost 4 bases and J lost 8, with 11 bases in between. The CDR3 is made up of 13 amino acids. CDR1 SNHLY and CDR2 FYNNEI come from the germline V gene. CDR3 in DNA: TGTGCCAGCAGTGTTGGGGTTAGGGAAAAACTGTTTTTT. Translation: CASSVGVREKLFF.

The chain is built from TRBV14 and TRBJ1-2; no firm D call. Germline values: CDR1 SGHDN, CDR2 FVKESK. V lost 4 bases to trimming and J lost 7 bases, with 22 bases between them. This CDR3 is built from 16 residues. CDR3 residues: CASSPTVSASTFGYTF. Written as DNA, the CDR3 is TGTGCCAGCAGCCCCACCGTGTCCGCATCGACCTTTGGCTACACCTTC.

V gene TRBV15 combines with J gene TRBJ1-4, with unresolved D. Looked up from germline, CDR1 is LNHNV and CDR2 is YYDKDF (reference sequence). Trimming pared 2 bases from V and 7 bases from J, leaving 14 bases between. CDR3 length: 15 residues. CDR3 DNA sequence: TGTGCCACCAGCAGAACCGGTACCGGAGCTGAAAAACTGTTTTTT. It codes for CATSRTGTGAEKLFF.

The chain uses TRBV7-2 and TRBJ2-7, with 8 positions matching TRBD1. V gave up 5 bases and J gave up 6 bases; unmatched junction bases: 3. In germline, CDR1 is SGHTA, CDR2 FQGNSA. CDR3 length: 12 residues. The CDR3 is CASSPTGVEQYF. CDR3 DNA sequence: TGTGCCAGCAGCCCGACAGGGGTCGAGCAGTACTTC.